What follows is one T cell receptor beta chain and its context. The data stem from a study of Graves' ophthalmopathy and Graves' hyperthyroidism. Researchers took RNA transcripts and amplified TCR beta CDR3 regions from them. HTBI primers served in a first-round RT-PCR, which a second-round multiplex PCR followed. TCRdb independently ran MiXCR on the multiplex PCR reads; one entry per CDR3 protein. The table includes 400,000 to 450,000 distinct CDR3 sequences, roughly 21% detected once. Trimming left V 2 bases short and J 0 bases short, with 11 bases between. From germline, CDR1 is SGHRS and CDR2 YFSETQ. This CDR3 comprises 15 residues. If no ophthalmopathy appeared within 18 months of follow-up, hyperthyroidism was termed stable. Participants with hyperthyroidism, aged 18 to 65, were newly diagnosed with under 2 months' duration. Exclusion criteria comprised other autoimmune diseases, uncontrolled infections, pregnancy or lactation in patients. PBMCs had their origin in fresh peripheral blood (about 10 ml).

The sequence came from a woman aged 18-29 years with stable Graves' hyperthyroidism. The chain combines TRBV5-1 with TRBJ1-2; D remains ambiguous. The sample consisted of peripheral blood. CDR3 in DNA: TGCGCCAGCAGCTTAGGCCGGGGAGCTAACTATGGCTACACCTTC. Protein: CASSLGRGANYGYTF.